These 24 T cell receptor beta chains originate from one sample sequenced in a study of blood T cell repertoires in COVID-19. Generated by immunoSEQ multiplex PCR, the TCRdb table keeps only in-frame clones and is missing some. This sample has tens of thousands of clones, with around 80% found just once. Sequenced: peripheral blood. The source of these receptors is a human donor in a cohort sampled during active COVID-19.

Here the CDR3 reads CASSRDSLNNSPLHF. CDR3 in DNA: TGTGCCAGTAGTCGGGACAGTCTAAATAATTCACCCCTCCACTTT. V is TRBV19 and J is TRBJ1-6; 7 bases are shared with TRBD1. Per germline, CDR1 LNHDA and CDR2 SQIVND (reference sequence). V lost 5 bases and J lost 5; bases outside the gene matches: 6. The CDR3 is made up of 15 amino acids.

The CDR3 DNA is TGTGCCAGCAGCCCAACAACTAGGGAGACCCAGTACTTC. This codes for CASSPTTRETQYF. V usage is TRBV13 and J usage is TRBJ2-5, with D maybe TRBD2 (5 bases). Germline V lookup: CDR1 PRHDT, CDR2 FYEKMQ (reference sequence). The CDR3 contains 13 residues. Trimming removed 5 bases at V and 5 bases at J, with 12 bases between.

The rearrangement joins TRBV4-1 to TRBJ1-5; D is undetermined. Germline CDR1 is MGHRA and CDR2 is YSYEKL. Trimming removed 1 base at V and 7 bases at J, with 17 bases between. The CDR3 consists of 16 residues. In nucleotides, the CDR3 is TGCGCCAGCAGCCAAGTAGTTTCCGTTCTAGTGCAGCCCCAGCATTTT. Its protein product is CASSQVVSVLVQPQHF.

For this clone: The sample contains more than one DNA sequence encoding this CDR3. J is TRBJ2-2 and V is TRBV25-1; no reliable D call. CDR3 length equals 13 residues. CDR1 and CDR2 from the germline V gene are MGHDK and SYGVNS. The V and J ends lost 4 bases and 4 bases respectively, with 7 bases between them. The CDR3 DNA sequence: TGTGCCAGCAGTGGAACGGGCACCGGGGAGCTGTTTTTT. Protein sequence: CASSGTGTGELFF.

The chain combines TRBV6-5 with TRBJ2-7; no clear D. The CDR3 is made up of 15 amino acids. V lost 6 bases and J 5 bases, leaving 20 bases between the germline ends. Germline CDR1 reads MNHEY; CDR2 reads SVGAGI. The DNA of the CDR3 is TGTGCCAGCAGACCACCCCCGCGGAGAGTGGACGAGCAGTACTTC. This encodes CASRPPPRRVDEQYF.

This clone is large by share. This chain uses TRBV11-2 with TRBJ2-3; D gene unclear. CDR3 size: 14 residues. CDR1 is SGHAT, CDR2 FQNNGV, per germline. V was shortened by 5 bases and J by 4 bases, with 13 bases between the two germline ends. The CDR3 coding sequence is TGTGCCAGCAGCGCCACTACCGTCGCAGATACGCAGTATTTT. Its translation: CASSATTVADTQYF.

In DNA, the CDR3 is TGTGCCAGCAGCCCCATAGCCCCAGAGCAGTTCTTC. This codes for CASSPIAPEQFF. The J gene is TRBJ2-1, the V gene TRBV11-2; D gene ambiguous. Per germline, CDR1 SGHAT and CDR2 FQNNGV. The CDR3 length is 12 residues. V was trimmed by 5 bases and J by 10 bases, leaving 12 bases between them.

The genes are TRBV27 and TRBJ1-4; D might be TRBD1 (6 bases). The CDR3 extends over 13 amino acids. The V gene lost 9 bases and the J gene lost 8 bases, with 16 bases spanning the gap. Germline CDR1 is MNHEY and CDR2 is SMNVEV (reference sequence). The CDR3 sequence: CASKGGDREKLFF. The CDR3 nucleotides are TGTGCCAGTAAGGGGGGGGATAGGGAAAAACTGTTTTTT.

The chain recombines TRBV29-1 with TRBJ2-3; a weak D match, TRBD1 (5 bases). Trimming left V 0 bases short and J 0 bases short, with 19 bases between. From germline, CDR1 is SQVTM and CDR2 ANQGSEA. This CDR3 is built from 18 residues. The CDR3 sequence: CSVEEFGVDSLSTDTQYF. CDR3 nucleotides: TGCAGCGTTGAAGAATTCGGCGTTGACAGCCTCAGCACAGATACGCAGTATTTT.

CDR3 in amino acids: CASSSPGNTPYNEQFF. As DNA, the CDR3 is TGCGCCAGCAGCTCCCCAGGGAATACTCCCTACAATGAGCAGTTCTTC. The V gene is TRBV4-1, the J gene TRBJ2-1; perhaps TRBD1 as D (5 bases). V dropped 5 bases and J dropped 2 bases, with 16 bases sitting between them. Germline V gene data show CDR1 as MGHRA and CDR2 as YSYEKL. This CDR3 comprises 16 residues.

This rearrangement joins TRBV5-1 to TRBJ1-4; no firm D call. In germline, CDR1 is SGHRS, CDR2 YFSETQ. Trimming took 4 bases from V and 4 from J, leaving 14 bases between them. The CDR3 spans 15 residues. The DNA of the CDR3 is TGCGCCAGCAGCCTGAACGGGGAGGGTAATGAAAAACTGTTTTTT. This gives the protein CASSLNGEGNEKLFF.

The rearrangement links TRBV10-3 to TRBJ2-6; the D gene is possibly TRBD2 (7 bases). From germline, CDR1 is ENHRY and CDR2 SYGVKD. V was pared by 0 bases and J by 2 bases, with 14 bases between. The CDR3 runs to 18 residues. Here the CDR3 DNA reads TGTGCCATCAGTGAGTCGTCGGGCGGGGGCGCTGGGGCCAACGTCCTGACTTTC. It encodes CAISESSGGGAGANVLTF.

This clone has a single count. The chain has TRBV6-5 and TRBJ2-3; a weak D match, TRBD1 (6 bases). The CDR3 is made up of 15 amino acids. V shed 6 bases and J shed 4 bases, with 17 bases lying between them. CDR1 is MNHEY and CDR2 is SVGAGI in the germline V gene. CDR3 nucleotide sequence: TGTGCCAGCAGATTCACAGGGTCCTTGCCAGATACGCAGTATTTT. It translates to CASRFTGSLPDTQYF.

J is TRBJ2-7 and V is TRBV19; TRBD1 agrees at 7 bases. This CDR3 comprises 10 residues. Germline V lookup: CDR1 LNHDA, CDR2 SQIVND (reference sequence). The CDR3, as DNA: TGTGAGGACAGGCTCTACGAGCAGTACTTC. It codes for CEDRLYEQYF.

The CDR3 DNA reads as TGTGCCAGCACAGGACTTCAAGAGACCCAGTACTTC. This translates into CASTGLQETQYF. The chain joins TRBV2 to TRBJ2-5; D is perhaps TRBD2 (5 bases). Trimming pared 7 bases from V and 2 bases from J, leaving 8 bases between. Germline lookup yields CDR1 SNHLY and CDR2 FYNNEI. The CDR3 is 12 residues long.

The rearrangement joins TRBV5-1 to TRBJ2-7; 7 positions match TRBD1. This CDR3 comprises 15 residues. The V gene's germline CDR1 is SGHRS and CDR2 YFSETQ. Germline trimming cut 5 bases from V and 0 bases from J; bases unmatched to any gene: 8. The CDR3 protein is CASSLRQGPSYEQYF. The DNA for the CDR3 is TGCGCCAGCAGTTTACGACAGGGTCCCTCCTACGAGCAGTACTTC.

The chain employs TRBV19 and TRBJ1-4; 7 nucleotides align to TRBD1. The ends lost 5 bases at V and 6 bases at J; junction bases unmatched: 12. Per germline, CDR1 LNHDA and CDR2 SQIVND (reference sequence). The CDR3 sequence is 16 residues long. The CDR3 DNA is TGTGCCAGTAGTCGGACGAACAGGGGCGGGGATGAAAAACTGTTTTTT. Its translation is CASSRTNRGGDEKLFF.

The chain couples TRBV10-3 to TRBJ1-3, with TRBD1 matching 8 bases. V shed 8 bases and J 2 bases; nucleotides not matched to a gene: 8. The CDR3 covers 15 residues. Germline V lookup: CDR1 ENHRY, CDR2 SYGVKD. CDR3 nucleotide sequence: TGTGCCATCGGCTCGGACAGGGAGGCTGGAAACACCATATATTTT. Residues: CAIGSDREAGNTIYF.

The V call is TRBV4-1, the J call TRBJ2-7; 14 positions match TRBD2. The trim removed 1 base at V and 2 bases at J, leaving 10 bases unmatched. CDR1 MGHRA and CDR2 YSYEKL come from the germline V gene. This CDR3 region has 19 residues. CDR3 bases: TGCGCCAGCAGCCAAGGTGGACTAGCGGGGGGACGGGGCCCCTACGAGCAGTACTTC. Residues: CASSQGGLAGGRGPYEQYF.

This clone was seen a few times. V gene TRBV11-2 combines with J gene TRBJ2-2, with D possibly TRBD1 on 6 matching bases. V was pared by 8 bases and J by 6 bases, with 19 bases between. Germline loops: CDR1 SGHAT, CDR2 FQNNGV. The length of the CDR3 is 15 residues. The CDR3 DNA sequence: TGTGCCAGCGGTTGGGGGCGTAGATACGCCGGGGAGCTGTTTTTT. Residues: CASGWGRRYAGELFF.

The chain is built from TRBV18 and TRBJ2-2; the match to TRBD1 covers 9 bases. The junction had 8 bases not matched to a gene; V was cut back by 3 bases and J by 0 bases. Germline-derived CDR1 and CDR2 are KGHSH and LQKENI. This CDR3 is 18 amino acids long. Written as DNA, the CDR3 is TGTGCCAGCTCACCTGCTGGACAGGGGCCAGCGAACACCGGGGAGCTGTTTTTT. Its protein is CASSPAGQGPANTGELFF. The variable domain in full, with the rest retrieved from reference TRBV18 and TRBJ2-2, is NAGVMQNPRHLVRRRGQEARLRCSPMKGHSHVYWYRQLPEEGLKFMVYLQKENIIDESGMPKERFSAEFPKEGPSILRIQQVVRGDSAAYFCASSPAGQGPANTGELFFGEGSRLTVL.

The DNA of the CDR3 is TGTGCCAGCAGCTGGGGGGAATACAATGAGCAGTTCTTC. Amino acid sequence: CASSWGEYNEQFF. This chain connects TRBV7-9 to TRBJ2-1; possible D gene TRBD2, 6 bases. Germline assignment: CDR1 SEHNR and CDR2 FQNEAQ (reference sequence). V gave up 4 bases and J gave up 4 bases, with 8 bases separating them. The CDR3 runs to 13 residues. The variable domain in full, completed from reference TRBV7-9 and TRBJ2-1, reads DTGVSQNPRHKITKRGQNVTFRCDPISEHNRLYWYRQTLGQGPEFLTYFQNEAQLEKSRLLSDRFSAERPKGSFSTLEIQRTEQGDSAMYLCASSWGEYNEQFFGPGTRLTVL.

This chain links TRBV5-4 with TRBJ2-1, with TRBD1 identical over 7 bases. Germline loops: CDR1 SGHNT, CDR2 YYREEE (reference sequence). Unmatched junction bases numbered 4, after V lost 4 bases and J lost 0 bases. The CDR3 sequence is 15 residues long. CDR3 DNA: TGTGCCAGCAGCCCGACAGGGAGCTCCTACAATGAGCAGTTCTTC. It yields the protein CASSPTGSSYNEQFF.

CDR3 sequence: CASSQMISGGAFAEQFF. Written as DNA, the CDR3 is TGTGCCAGCAGTCAAATGATTAGCGGGGGGGCTTTCGCTGAGCAGTTCTTC. This chain links TRBV4-2 with TRBJ2-1; 11 nucleotides align to TRBD2. Germline CDR1 is LGHNA and CDR2 is YNFKEQ. The junction had 16 bases not matched to a gene; V was cut back by 6 bases and J by 9 bases. The CDR3 spans 17 residues.